This T cell receptor (beta chain) originates from a study of CD8 T cells in Susac syndrome. An input of roughly 0.45 to 1 ug of RNA was subjected to reverse transcription using random hexamers. An immunoSEQ multiplex PCR generated amplified TCR beta CDR3 products spanning 54 Vbeta and 13 Jbeta. TCRdb re-derived calls from the immunoSEQ multiplex PCR reads in MiXCR, one entry per CDR3 protein. The sample carries some 260,000 distinct CDR3 sequences, just over 90% recorded once. As for this clonotype: Its matching antigen is unknown. No conserved phenylalanine or tryptophan ends this CDR3, so it is likely a read error. The DNA is left out, because the CDR3 cannot be placed on it with certainty; the CDR3 is given as TCRdb lists it.

Counting both end residues, the CDR3 totals 13 amino acids. Germline values: CDR1 LNHNV, CDR2 YYDKDF (reference sequence). The authors sequenced TCR beta from blood CD8+ and CD4+ T cells. The multiple sclerosis controls comprised treatment-naive patients whose relapsing-remitting disease was stable or active. Overall study results and limits: Individuals included in the TCR sequencing and HLA analysis were acknowledged by the study to be relatively few in number.

The sequencing input was CD4+ T cells from PBMCs. The chain joins TRBV15 to TRBJ2-5; TRBD2, the table's D call, lacks a check against the DNA. This receptor was obtained from a human donor with multiple sclerosis. The CDR3 loop is CATSRDLSGGLYV.